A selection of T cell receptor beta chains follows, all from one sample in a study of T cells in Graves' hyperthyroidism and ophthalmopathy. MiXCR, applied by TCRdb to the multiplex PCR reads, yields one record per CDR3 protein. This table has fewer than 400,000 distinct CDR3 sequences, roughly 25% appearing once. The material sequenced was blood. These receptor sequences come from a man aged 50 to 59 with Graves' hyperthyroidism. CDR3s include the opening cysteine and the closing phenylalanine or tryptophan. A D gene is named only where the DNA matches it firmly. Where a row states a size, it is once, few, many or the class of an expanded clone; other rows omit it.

cdr3_aa: CASSLLERAYEQYF
cdr3_nt: TGTGCCAGCAGCTTATTGGAGAGGGCGTACGAGCAGTACTTC
d_call: .
clone_size: many
j_call: TRBJ2-7
v_call: TRBV11-2

cdr3_aa: CASLGAGRTNEQFF
cdr3_nt: TGTGCCAGTCTTGGGGCGGGACGGACCAATGAGCAGTTCTTC
d_call: .
clone_size: .
j_call: TRBJ2-1
v_call: TRBV27

cdr3_aa: CASRPVTGGMENYGYTF
cdr3_nt: TGTGCCAGCAGACCAGTAACAGGGGGAATGGAGAACTATGGCTACACCTTC
d_call: TRBD1
clone_size: .
j_call: TRBJ1-2
v_call: TRBV11-2

cdr3_aa: CASSQREYDEQFF
cdr3_nt: TGTGCCAGCAGCCAGCGGGAGTATGATGAGCAGTTCTTC
d_call: TRBD2
clone_size: few
j_call: TRBJ2-1
v_call: TRBV3-1

cdr3_aa: CASSSPPGTSGTTYNEQFF
cdr3_nt: TGCGCCAGCAGCTCCCCCCCAGGTACTAGCGGGACCACCTACAATGAGCAGTTCTTC
d_call: TRBD2
clone_size: few
j_call: TRBJ2-1
v_call: TRBV5-1

cdr3_aa: CSVGGGAEQYF
cdr3_nt: TGCAGCGTTGGCGGCGGTGCGGAGCAGTACTTC
d_call: .
clone_size: .
j_call: TRBJ2-7
v_call: TRBV29-1

cdr3_aa: CASSYGTRGQFF
cdr3_nt: TGTGCCAGCAGCTACGGGACAAGGGGGCAGTTCTTC
d_call: .
clone_size: few
j_call: TRBJ2-1
v_call: TRBV11-3

cdr3_aa: CASSLFGANTEAFF
cdr3_nt: TGTGCCAGCTCATTATTTGGGGCTAACACTGAAGCTTTCTTT
d_call: .
clone_size: .
j_call: TRBJ1-1
v_call: TRBV18

cdr3_aa: CASSLVKGGTEAFF
cdr3_nt: TGTGCCAGCAGCTTAGTGAAGGGTGGTACTGAAGCTTTCTTT
d_call: .
clone_size: few
j_call: TRBJ1-1
v_call: TRBV7-8

cdr3_aa: CASGIGLAGGEETQYF
cdr3_nt: TGTGCTAGTGGTATCGGACTAGCGGGAGGCGAAGAGACCCAGTACTTC
d_call: TRBD2
clone_size: many
j_call: TRBJ2-5
v_call: TRBV12-5

cdr3_aa: CASSLSSDSYEQYF
cdr3_nt: TGCGCCAGCAGCTTGAGTAGCGACTCCTACGAGCAGTACTTC
d_call: .
clone_size: few
j_call: TRBJ2-7
v_call: TRBV5-1

cdr3_aa: CAGTLGPGSGTDTQYF
cdr3_nt: TGTGCGGGGACACTCGGGCCGGGATCAGGCACAGATACGCAGTATTTT
d_call: .
clone_size: few
j_call: TRBJ2-3
v_call: TRBV6-1

cdr3_aa: CASSLTGARETQYF
cdr3_nt: TGTGCCAGCAGCTTGACAGGGGCACGAGAGACCCAGTACTTC
d_call: TRBD1
clone_size: few
j_call: TRBJ2-5
v_call: TRBV7-9

cdr3_aa: CASSLGTPEGGEQYF
cdr3_nt: TGTGCCAGCAGCTTGGGGACCCCCGAGGGGGGCGAGCAGTACTTC
d_call: .
clone_size: .
j_call: TRBJ2-7
v_call: TRBV14

cdr3_aa: CASSLVSGTGELFF
cdr3_nt: TGTGCCAGCAGCTTAGTGTCGGGCACCGGGGAGCTGTTTTTT
d_call: .
clone_size: many
j_call: TRBJ2-2
v_call: TRBV11-1

cdr3_aa: CASSELNKGGTEAFF
cdr3_nt: TGTGCCAGCAGTGAACTGAACAAGGGGGGCACTGAAGCTTTCTTT
d_call: .
clone_size: .
j_call: TRBJ1-1
v_call: TRBV6-1

cdr3_aa: CASSFTFTDTQYF
cdr3_nt: TGTGCCAGCAGCTTCACCTTCACAGATACGCAGTATTTT
d_call: .
clone_size: .
j_call: TRBJ2-3
v_call: TRBV5-5

cdr3_aa: CASSDGGLAGGTQYF
cdr3_nt: TGTGCCAGCAGTGATGGGGGACTAGCGGGAGGTACGCAGTATTTT
d_call: TRBD2
clone_size: many
j_call: TRBJ2-3
v_call: TRBV25-1

cdr3_aa: CASSLSGSYAEQYF
cdr3_nt: TGTGCCAGCAGCCTTAGCGGGAGTTACGCCGAGCAGTACTTC
d_call: TRBD2
clone_size: many
j_call: TRBJ2-7
v_call: TRBV3-1

cdr3_aa: CASSLLGSEQYF
cdr3_nt: TGTGCCAGCAGTTTACTGGGGAGCGAGCAGTACTTC
d_call: .
clone_size: few
j_call: TRBJ2-7
v_call: TRBV28

cdr3_aa: CASSLMGGAYNEHFF
cdr3_nt: TGTGCCAGCAGCTTAATGGGAGGGGCATACAATGAGCATTTCTTC
d_call: TRBD2
clone_size: many
j_call: TRBJ2-1
v_call: TRBV7-3

cdr3_aa: CSATPDRSGWLAFF
cdr3_nt: TGCAGTGCTACCCCGGACAGGAGTGGATGGTTAGCTTTCTTT
d_call: TRBD1
clone_size: .
j_call: TRBJ1-1
v_call: TRBV20-1

cdr3_aa: CASSPNSERLNNEQFF
cdr3_nt: TGTGCCAGCAGCCCGAACAGCGAGAGGCTAAACAATGAGCAGTTCTTC
d_call: .
clone_size: .
j_call: TRBJ2-1
v_call: TRBV3-1

cdr3_aa: CASSHYPKNTGELFF
cdr3_nt: TGTGCCAGCAGTCACTACCCGAAGAACACCGGGGAGCTGTTTTTT
d_call: .
clone_size: many
j_call: TRBJ2-2
v_call: TRBV12-3/TRBV12-4

cdr3_aa: CAIRYDSEAFF
cdr3_nt: TGTGCCATCAGATACGACAGTGAAGCTTTCTTT
d_call: .
clone_size: few
j_call: TRBJ1-1
v_call: TRBV10-3

cdr3_aa: CASSYDRGRGEQFF
cdr3_nt: TGTGCCAGCAGTTACGACAGGGGAAGGGGTGAGCAGTTCTTC
d_call: TRBD1
clone_size: few
j_call: TRBJ2-1
v_call: TRBV6-9

cdr3_aa: CSAPYRTGYEQFF
cdr3_nt: TGCAGTGCTCCTTATCGGACAGGGTATGAGCAGTTCTTC
d_call: TRBD1
clone_size: few
j_call: TRBJ2-1
v_call: TRBV20-1

cdr3_aa: CASSDGQGSNIQYF
cdr3_nt: TGTGCCAGCAGTGATGGTCAGGGGAGCAACATTCAGTACTTC
d_call: .
clone_size: .
j_call: TRBJ2-4
v_call: TRBV2

cdr3_aa: CSARDGPRVTQYF
cdr3_nt: TGCAGTGCTAGAGATGGGCCGAGGGTTACGCAGTATTTT
d_call: .
clone_size: .
j_call: TRBJ2-3
v_call: TRBV20-1

cdr3_aa: CASSSPGTGINNEQFF
cdr3_nt: TGCGCCAGCAGCTCCCCCGGGACAGGGATTAACAATGAGCAGTTCTTC
d_call: TRBD1
clone_size: .
j_call: TRBJ2-1
v_call: TRBV3-1

cdr3_aa: CSVGTFPLGNEQFF
cdr3_nt: TGCAGTGTTGGGACGTTCCCTCTTGGGAATGAGCAGTTCTTC
d_call: .
clone_size: few
j_call: TRBJ2-1
v_call: TRBV20-1